This is a list of T cell receptor beta chains from one sample in a study of T cells after somatic rescue of genetic block. TCRdb's copy holds only in-frame clones and misses some; the assay was immunoSEQ multiplex PCR. The sample lists some 67,000 clones, about 92% occurring once. The specimen sequenced was peripheral blood mononuclear cells (PBMCs). These receptors all come from a man between 40 and 49 years old. CDR3s include the opening cysteine and the closing phenylalanine or tryptophan. A D gene is named only where the DNA matches it firmly. Part of the rows lack a size; the others show once, few, many or a class for expanded clones.

j_call v_call clone_size d_call cdr3_nt cdr3_aa
TRBJ1-2 TRBV6-5 . . TGTGCCAGCAGTTACTCGAGACAGAACTATGGCTACACCTTC CASSYSRQNYGYTF
TRBJ1-5 TRBV7-9 . . TGTGCCAGCAGCTTAGAAGGAAAGACTCAGCCCCAGCATTTT CASSLEGKTQPQHF
TRBJ2-7 TRBV6-1 . TRBD1 TGTGCCAGCAGTGTTGACAGGGGGAGCTCCTACGAGCAGTACTTC CASSVDRGSSYEQYF
TRBJ2-1 TRBV2 . . TGTGCCAGCAGTGACGGCGGGGACGCCTACAATGAGCAGTTCTTC CASSDGGDAYNEQFF
TRBJ2-1 TRBV7-2 . TRBD2 TGTGCCAGCAGCTTAAATAGCGGGCGCGGGGGGCAGTTCTTC CASSLNSGRGGQFF
TRBJ2-7 TRBV27 . . TGTGCCAGCAGTTTTGGACATACCTCCTACGAGCAGTACTTC CASSFGHTSYEQYF
TRBJ2-3 TRBV27 . TRBD1 TGTGCCAGCAGTGGGACAGGTGGAGATACGCAGTATTTT CASSGTGGDTQYF
TRBJ1-1 TRBV28 . TRBD1 TGTGCCAGCAGTTTATGGGGACAGGGGCAAACTGAAGCTTTCTTT CASSLWGQGQTEAFF
TRBJ2-7 TRBV7-2 . TRBD2 TGTGCCAGCAGCCGAGGACTAGGGCAGATTTCCGAGCAGTACTTC CASSRGLGQISEQYF
TRBJ2-7 TRBV28 . . TGTGCCAGCAGTTTGGGCAGGGCCTACGAGCAGTACTTC CASSLGRAYEQYF
TRBJ2-1 TRBV11-2 . . TGTGCCAGCAGCTTAATAGGACAGAAAAACAATGAGCAGTTCTTC CASSLIGQKNNEQFF
TRBJ1-2 TRBV2 . . TGTGCCAGCAGTGTAGAGGGGGGCTATAACTATGGCTACACCTTC CASSVEGGYNYGYTF
TRBJ2-2 TRBV9 . . TGTGCCAGCAGCCCAAACCCCACCGGGGAGCTGTTTTTT CASSPNPTGELFF
TRBJ1-5 TRBV7-2 . TRBD1 TGTGCCAGCAGTCGAACAGGGGGGCGGCAGCCCCAGCATTTT CASSRTGGRQPQHF
TRBJ1-1 TRBV10-3 . . TGTGCCATCAGCCAGGGTTCTGAAGCTTTCTTT CAISQGSEAFF
TRBJ2-1 TRBV29-1 . . TGCAGCTGTGGGGGGATAAGCTCCTACAATGAGCAGTTCTTC CSCGGISSYNEQFF
TRBJ1-5 TRBV7-9 few . TGTGCCAGCAGCTTAGAGGGAGGGAGCAATCAGCCCCAGCATTTT CASSLEGGSNQPQHF
TRBJ1-5 TRBV7-8 . . TGTGCCAGCAGCTTAGGTAGGGTGAATCAGCCCCAGCATTTT CASSLGRVNQPQHF
TRBJ2-6 TRBV2 . TRBD1 TGTGCAGAGCTTACAGGGGGCCGTGGGGCCAACGTCCTGACTTTC CAELTGGRGANVLTF
TRBJ2-5 TRBV5-5 . TRBD1 TGTGCCAGCAGCCCGACAGGGTCCCTCGGGGTGAAGACCCAGTACTTC CASSPTGSLGVKTQYF
TRBJ2-5 TRBV19 . . TGTGCCAGTAGTTCGCGGGGGCCGACGGGTTATGGGCAGTACTTC CASSSRGPTGYGQYF
TRBJ2-2 TRBV10-2 . TRBD2 TGCGCCAGCAGTAATCTAGCGGGGGGTTCCGGGGAGCTGTTTTTT CASSNLAGGSGELFF
TRBJ2-3 TRBV15 . TRBD1 TGTGCCACCAGCAGAGGCCCGGGACAGGGCACAGATACGCAGTATTTT CATSRGPGQGTDTQYF
TRBJ1-3 TRBV5-6 . TRBD1 TGTGCCAGCAGCTTGGGGCACAGGGGGACCAACACCATATATTTT CASSLGHRGTNTIYF
TRBJ2-3 TRBV7-9 . . TGTGCCAGCAGCTTAGGTGCAAGCACAGATACGCAGTATTTT CASSLGASTDTQYF
TRBJ1-1 TRBV6-4 . . TGTGCCAGCAGTGAGGACGGTCGGGCTTTCTTT CASSEDGRAFF
TRBJ1-1 TRBV6-5 . . TGTGCCAGCAGGGTGGGGGGCCTGAACACTGAAGCTTTCTTT CASRVGGLNTEAFF